This TCR beta chain was sequenced in a study of cytomegalovirus exposure and HLA in healthy donors. This clone was counted only a few times. Its cognate antigen is unknown. Vbeta (60) and Jbeta (13) primers were used in the PCR. Using immunoSEQ multiplex PCR, the repertoire was profiled, and TCRdb retains in-frame clones only, with some absent. This table has 150,000 to 200,000 clones, roughly 65% appearing once. Study-level findings and limits: Later findings reportedly placed an Asian-associated ancestry cluster below the roughly 700-donor mean for N-insertions. Analysis was carried out at a later point, and it linked a missense DCLRE1C variant to TCR beta V- and J-gene trimming.

These donors counted as nominally healthy when sampled, but unrecorded immune exposures were likely. The sample consisted of PBMCs. The receptor was isolated from a woman in her late teens or twenties in good health and CMV-seropositive.

This CDR3 reads CASSYRGSGGETQYF. CDR3 in DNA: TGTGCCAGTAGTTATCGGGGTAGCGGGGGAGAGACCCAGTACTTC. J is TRBJ2-5 and V is TRBV19, with 9 bases identical to TRBD2. This CDR3 comprises 15 residues. V gave up 5 bases and J gave up 4 bases; unmatched junction bases: 8. Germline V lookup: CDR1 LNHDA, CDR2 SQIVND (reference sequence).